The 19 T cell receptor beta chains presented below share a single source sample, sequenced in a study of blood T cell repertoires in COVID-19. Method: immunoSEQ multiplex PCR; TCRdb's copy keeps in-frame clones and lacks some. This table has under 200,000 clones, about 86% appearing once. Sequencing input: peripheral blood. The source is a man younger than 45 with active or convalescent COVID-19.

The chain has TRBV30 and TRBJ1-1; unclear D gene. Germline CDR1 and CDR2: GTSNPN and SVGIG (reference sequence). The CDR3 loop spans 13 amino acids. Between the trimmed V and J ends, which lost 3 bases and 8 bases, there was a span of 16 bases. CDR3 amino acids: CAWRGFGRDEAFF. CDR3 DNA: TGTGCCTGGAGGGGTTTTGGGAGAGACGAAGCTTTCTTT.

The chain employs TRBV5-8 and TRBJ1-5; D is unclear. The CDR3 contains 17 residues. V was clipped by 4 bases and J by 5 bases, with 22 bases between them. The germline CDR1 and CDR2 sequences are SGHTS and YDEGEE. The CDR3 spells CASSPRSFRGFDQPQHF. In nucleotides, the CDR3 is TGTGCCAGCAGCCCCCGATCTTTCCGGGGATTCGATCAGCCCCAGCATTTT.

The V and J genes are TRBV4-1 and TRBJ2-1, with D possibly TRBD1 on 6 matching bases. Germline loops: CDR1 MGHRA, CDR2 YSYEKL. The ends were cut back, 1 base at V and 9 bases at J, with 13 bases in the middle. This CDR3 spans 14 amino acids. The CDR3 spells CASSQGTGWSEQFF. For the CDR3, the DNA is TGCGCCAGCAGCCAAGGAACAGGGTGGTCTGAGCAGTTCTTC.

This chain joins TRBV15 and TRBJ1-1; D gene unclear. This CDR3 has 14 residues. Germline lookup yields CDR1 LNHNV and CDR2 YYDKDF (reference sequence). The V end was cut by 1 base, the J end by 3 bases, with 9 bases between. CDR3 DNA sequence: TGTGCCACCAGCAGAGCTGTCGAGGACACTGAAGCTTTCTTT. This encodes CATSRAVEDTEAFF.

The CDR3: CASSSQAGQNLNIQYF. DNA for the CDR3: TGTGCCAGCAGCTCTCAGGCGGGACAGAACTTAAACATTCAGTACTTC. The chain is built from TRBV5-4 and TRBJ2-4, with a tentative D call TRBD1 (7 bases). Per the germline V gene, CDR1 is SGHNT and CDR2 is YYREEE (reference sequence). The V gene lost 3 bases and the J gene lost 6 bases, with 19 bases spanning the gap. This CDR3 comprises 16 residues.

This clone was counted only a few times. The rearrangement uses TRBV30 and TRBJ1-4; TRBD1 matches at 8 bases. Germline CDR1 GTSNPN, CDR2 SVGIG (reference sequence). V gave up 2 bases and J gave up 8 bases; unmatched junction bases: 7. The CDR3 spans 14 residues. The CDR3 spells CAWSRGQELEKLFF. In DNA form, the CDR3 reads TGTGCCTGGAGTAGGGGACAGGAGTTAGAAAAACTGTTTTTT.

The CDR3 DNA reads as TGTGCCTGGAGTTGGACAGGGGGTTCTAATGAAAAACTGTTTTTT. Translating gives CAWSWTGGSNEKLFF. The chain is built from TRBV30 and TRBJ1-4; 10 nucleotides line up with TRBD1. The V gene end was trimmed by 2 bases and the J gene end by 3 bases; junction bases not matched to a gene: 3. The CDR3 runs 15 residues. Per the germline V gene, CDR1 is GTSNPN and CDR2 is SVGIG (reference sequence). Together with reference TRBV30 and TRBJ1-4, the CDR3 gives the full variable domain: SQTIHQWPATLVQPVGSPLSLECTVEGTSNPNLYWYRQAAGRGLQLLFYSVGIGQISSEVPQNLSASRPQDRQFILSSKKLLLSDSGFYLCAWSWTGGSNEKLFFGSGTQLSVL.

This chain links TRBV5-4 with TRBJ1-3; D may be TRBD1 (5 bases). V gave up 0 bases and J gave up 3 bases, with 10 bases separating them. Germline V lookup: CDR1 SGHNT, CDR2 YYREEE (reference sequence). The CDR3 runs to 15 residues. CDR3 coding DNA: TGTGCCAGCAGCTTGGGGCAGGGAGGTGGAAACACCATATATTTT. Its protein product is CASSLGQGGGNTIYF.

V is TRBV19 and J is TRBJ1-2; D not certain. The length of the CDR3 is 14 residues. Trimming took off 7 bases at V and 4 bases at J, with 16 bases between the two ends. CDR1 is LNHDA and CDR2 is SQIVND in the germline V gene (reference sequence). The CDR3 nucleotides read TGTGCCAGTACCGTAGTAAACAGCCCCTATGGCTACACCTTC. Translation gives CASTVVNSPYGYTF.

The V and J genes are TRBV27 and TRBJ2-1, with 9 bases identical to TRBD1. Per the germline V gene, CDR1 is MNHEY and CDR2 is SMNVEV (reference sequence). Unmatched junction bases numbered 6, after V lost 4 bases and J lost 8 bases. The CDR3 runs to 14 residues. CDR3: CASSSGQGNDEQFF. As DNA, the CDR3 is TGTGCCAGCAGTTCAGGACAGGGGAACGATGAGCAGTTCTTC.

V and J are TRBV18 and TRBJ1-1; D is unresolved. Germline-derived CDR1 and CDR2 are KGHSH and LQKENI. Trimming shortened V by 0 bases and J by 4 bases, and 18 bases separated the two germline ends. The CDR3 spans 17 residues. The CDR3 bases are TGTGCCAGCTCACCACCGGCAGGCGGGGTTAAGGGCACTGAAGCTTTCTTT. Its protein product is CASSPPAGGVKGTEAFF.

The chain recombines TRBV18 with TRBJ1-1; 7 bases agree with TRBD1. The CDR3 is made up of 13 amino acids. The J segment lost 5 bases and the V segment lost 4 bases, leaving 4 bases of the junction unmatched. In germline, CDR1 is KGHSH, CDR2 LQKENI. The CDR3 sequence: CASSRDSWTEAFF. The CDR3 DNA sequence: TGTGCCAGCTCACGGGACAGTTGGACTGAAGCTTTCTTT.

This clone was seen once. The chain has TRBV21-1 and TRBJ1-2; the D call of TRBD1 is as the table states it, not checked on the DNA. TRBV21-1 is labeled a pseudogene. The CDR3 sequence is 16 residues long. The CDR3 bases are TGTGCCAGCAGCAACCTCCTACAGGGGGCTTCGTGTGGCTACACCTTC. Translating gives CASSNLLQGASCGYTF.

The chain uses TRBV28 and TRBJ2-5; tentatively, D is TRBD1 (6 bases). There are 15 residues in the CDR3. The V end was cut by 8 bases, the J end by 0 bases, with 16 bases between. Germline CDR1 is MDHEN and CDR2 is SYDVKM. The CDR3: CASAHRWGHQETQYF. CDR3 nucleotide sequence: TGTGCCAGCGCCCACCGGTGGGGGCACCAAGAGACCCAGTACTTC.

The chain joins TRBV9 to TRBJ1-3; 7 nucleotides match TRBD1. The CDR3 totals 17 residues. V gave up 0 bases and J gave up 4 bases; unmatched junction bases: 10. Germline V CDR1 and CDR2: SGDLS, YYNGEE. The CDR3 here is CASSVVPLDRTGNTIYF. The CDR3 nucleotides read TGTGCCAGCAGCGTAGTACCCTTGGACAGGACAGGAAACACCATATATTTT.

The gene calls are TRBV18 and TRBJ1-4; 7 bases agree with TRBD1. CDR3 length: 15 amino acids. Per the germline V gene, CDR1 is KGHSH and CDR2 is LQKENI. Trimming cost V 3 bases and J 7 bases; bases outside gene matches: 8. This CDR3 is CASSPLDQGGEKLFF. In nucleotides, the CDR3 is TGTGCCAGCTCACCGCTGGATCAGGGGGGTGAAAAACTGTTTTTT.

CDR3: CASSLLTDQNTEAFF. For the CDR3, the DNA is TGCGCCAGCAGCTTACTGACAGACCAGAACACTGAAGCTTTCTTT. This chain links TRBV5-1 with TRBJ1-1; D may be TRBD1 (5 bases). The germline CDR1 and CDR2 sequences are SGHRS and YFSETQ. The CDR3 loop spans 15 amino acids. V was trimmed by 2 bases and J by 1 base, leaving 12 bases between them.

The chain has TRBV5-4 and TRBJ2-2; TRBD2 might be the D (5 bases). Germline-derived CDR1 and CDR2 are SGHNT and YYREEE (reference sequence). The V end lost 4 bases, the J end lost 6 bases, and 13 bases lay between the germline ends. The CDR3 totals 14 residues. The CDR3 DNA follows: TGTGCCAGCAGCAGGGAGTATAGTGCCGGGGAGCTGTTTTTT. Translation: CASSREYSAGELFF.

The chain uses TRBV27 and TRBJ1-6; 9 bases map to TRBD1. V gave up 5 bases and J gave up 4 bases; unmatched junction bases: 6. This CDR3 spans 16 amino acids. The germline CDR1 and CDR2 sequences are MNHEY and SMNVEV (reference sequence). As DNA, the CDR3 is TGTGCCAGCAGTCTACGGACAGGGGCTTATAATTCACCCCTCCACTTT. Its translation: CASSLRTGAYNSPLHF.